This TCR beta chain was observed in a study of shared clonotypes between healthy human individuals. Terminally differentiated effector memory CD45RA+ cells were left out of the naive CD8 fraction, which was CD45RO-negative and positively selected for CCR7. Between the trimmed V and J ends, which lost 6 bases and 8 bases, there was a span of 14 bases. The CDR3 spans 14 residues. CDR1 and CDR2 from the germline V gene are MNHEY and SVGAGI. TCRdb keeps only in-frame clones here, not all; method: immunoSEQ multiplex PCR. The sample consists of about 2 million clones, about 95% of them appearing once. The sample consisted of naive CD8+ T cells sorted from blood. The chain links TRBV6-5 to TRBJ1-6; no definite D call. The sequence came from a man aged 18 to 29 in good health. In DNA, the CDR3 is TGTGCCAGCAGCTTCCTGGGAGAATATTCACCCCTCCACTTT. This sequence encodes CASSFLGEYSPLHF.